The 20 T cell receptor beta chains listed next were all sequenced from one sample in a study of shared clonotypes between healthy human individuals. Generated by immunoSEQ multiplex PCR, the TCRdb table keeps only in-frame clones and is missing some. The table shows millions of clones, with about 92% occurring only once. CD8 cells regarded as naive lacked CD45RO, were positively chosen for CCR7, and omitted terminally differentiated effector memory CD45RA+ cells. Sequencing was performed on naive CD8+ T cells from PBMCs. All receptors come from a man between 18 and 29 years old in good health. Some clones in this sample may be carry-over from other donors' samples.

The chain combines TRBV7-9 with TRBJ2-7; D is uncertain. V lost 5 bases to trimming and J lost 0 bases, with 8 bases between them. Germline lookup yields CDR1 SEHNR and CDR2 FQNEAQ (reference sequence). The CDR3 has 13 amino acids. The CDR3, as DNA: TGTGCCAGCAGCCCCGCGTACTCCTACGAGCAGTACTTC. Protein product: CASSPAYSYEQYF. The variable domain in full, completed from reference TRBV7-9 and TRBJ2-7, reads DTGVSQNPRHKITKRGQNVTFRCDPISEHNRLYWYRQTLGQGPEFLTYFQNEAQLEKSRLLSDRFSAERPKGSFSTLEIQRTEQGDSAMYLCASSPAYSYEQYFGPGTRLTVT.

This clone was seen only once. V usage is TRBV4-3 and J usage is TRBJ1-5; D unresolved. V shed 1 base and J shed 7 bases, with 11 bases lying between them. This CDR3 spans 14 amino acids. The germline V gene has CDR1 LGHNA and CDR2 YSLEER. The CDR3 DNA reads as TGCGCCAGCAGCCAAGCATTGGGAGGGCAGCCCCAGCATTTT. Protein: CASSQALGGQPQHF.

The CDR3 spells CASSEVRTSNEQYF. The CDR3, as DNA: TGTGCCAGCAGTGAAGTAAGGACTAGCAACGAGCAGTACTTC. The genes are TRBV6-1 and TRBJ2-7; the match to TRBD2 covers 8 bases. In germline, CDR1 is MNHNS, CDR2 SASEGT. J lost 5 bases, V lost 1 base, and 4 bases had no gene match. CDR3 length equals 14 residues.

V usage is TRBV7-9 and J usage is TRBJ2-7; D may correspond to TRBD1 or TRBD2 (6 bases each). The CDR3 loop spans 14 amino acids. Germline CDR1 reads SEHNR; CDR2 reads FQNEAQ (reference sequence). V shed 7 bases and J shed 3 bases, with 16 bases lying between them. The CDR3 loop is CASTNRGTNYEQYF. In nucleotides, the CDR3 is TGTGCCAGCACTAACCGGGGGACAAACTACGAGCAGTACTTC.

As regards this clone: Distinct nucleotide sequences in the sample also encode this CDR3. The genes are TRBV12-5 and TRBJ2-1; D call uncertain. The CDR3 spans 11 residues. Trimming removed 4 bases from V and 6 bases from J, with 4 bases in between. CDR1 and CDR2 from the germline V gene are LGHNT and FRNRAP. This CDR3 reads CASGSPNEQFF. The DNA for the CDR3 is TGTGCTAGTGGTTCGCCCAATGAGCAGTTCTTC.

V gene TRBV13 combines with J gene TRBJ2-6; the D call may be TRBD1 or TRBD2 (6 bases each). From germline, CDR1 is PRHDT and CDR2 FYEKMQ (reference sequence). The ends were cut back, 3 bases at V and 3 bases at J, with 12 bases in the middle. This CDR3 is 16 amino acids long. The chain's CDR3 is CASSLTGAVGANVLTF. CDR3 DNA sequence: TGTGCCAGCAGCTTGACGGGGGCGGTTGGGGCCAACGTCCTGACTTTC.

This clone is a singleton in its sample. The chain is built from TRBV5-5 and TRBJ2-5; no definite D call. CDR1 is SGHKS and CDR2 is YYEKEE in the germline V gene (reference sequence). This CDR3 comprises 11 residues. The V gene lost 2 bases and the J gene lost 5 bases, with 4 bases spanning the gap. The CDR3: CASSFRETQYF. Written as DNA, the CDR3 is TGTGCCAGCAGCTTCAGGGAGACCCAGTACTTC.

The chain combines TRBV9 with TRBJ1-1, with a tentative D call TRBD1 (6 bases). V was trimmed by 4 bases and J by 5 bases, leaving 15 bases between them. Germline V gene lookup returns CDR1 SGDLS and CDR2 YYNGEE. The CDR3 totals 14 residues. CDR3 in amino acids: CASSMGGQGTEAFF. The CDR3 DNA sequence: TGTGCCAGCAGCATGGGGGGGCAAGGTACTGAAGCTTTCTTT.

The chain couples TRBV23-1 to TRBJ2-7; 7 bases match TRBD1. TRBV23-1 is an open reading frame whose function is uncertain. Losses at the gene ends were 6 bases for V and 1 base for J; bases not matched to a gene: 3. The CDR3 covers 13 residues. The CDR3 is CASRRDRSYEQYF. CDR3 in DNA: TGCGCCAGCAGGAGGGACAGATCCTACGAGCAGTACTTC.

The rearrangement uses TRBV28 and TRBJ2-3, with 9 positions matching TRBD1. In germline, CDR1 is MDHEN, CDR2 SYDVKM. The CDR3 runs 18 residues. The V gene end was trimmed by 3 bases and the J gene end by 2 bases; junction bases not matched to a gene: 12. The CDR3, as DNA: TGTGCCAGCAGTTTTATCCTTACGGGACAGGGACCCACAGATACGCAGTATTTT. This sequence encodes CASSFILTGQGPTDTQYF.

The CDR3 here is CASMASDTQYF. CDR3 nucleotide sequence: TGTGCCAGCATGGCGTCAGATACGCAGTATTTT. This chain joins TRBV28 and TRBJ2-3; no clear D. Germline-derived CDR1 and CDR2 are MDHEN and SYDVKM. The CDR3 is 11 amino acids. V was pared by 7 bases and J by 4 bases, with 6 bases between. The whole variable domain, filled in from reference TRBV28 and TRBJ2-3, reads DVKVTQSSRYLVKRTGEKVFLECVQDMDHENMFWYRQDPGLGLRLIYFSYDVKMKEKGDIPEGYSVSREKKERFSLILESASTNQTSMYLCASMASDTQYFGPGTRLTVL.

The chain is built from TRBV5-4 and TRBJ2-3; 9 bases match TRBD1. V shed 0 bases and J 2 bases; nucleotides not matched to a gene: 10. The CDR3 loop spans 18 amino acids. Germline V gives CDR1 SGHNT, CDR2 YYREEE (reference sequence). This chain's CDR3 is CASSLARYGTGLTDTQYF. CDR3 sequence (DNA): TGTGCCAGCAGCTTGGCCCGATACGGGACAGGGCTCACAGATACGCAGTATTTT.

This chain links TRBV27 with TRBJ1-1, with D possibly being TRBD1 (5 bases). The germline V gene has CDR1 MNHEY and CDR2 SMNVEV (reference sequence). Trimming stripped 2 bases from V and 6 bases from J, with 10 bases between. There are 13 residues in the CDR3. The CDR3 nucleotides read TGTGCCAGCAGTTTAGGGGGGTCGGCTGAAGCTTTCTTT. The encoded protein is CASSLGGSAEAFF.

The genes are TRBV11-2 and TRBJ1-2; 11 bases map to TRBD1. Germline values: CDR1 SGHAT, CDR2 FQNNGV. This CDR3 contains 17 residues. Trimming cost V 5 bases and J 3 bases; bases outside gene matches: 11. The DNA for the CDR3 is TGTGCCAGCAGCACCGGACAGGGGGCGCGAGGAGACTATGGCTACACCTTC. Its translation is CASSTGQGARGDYGYTF. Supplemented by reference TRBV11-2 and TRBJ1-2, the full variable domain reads EAGVAQSPRYKIIEKRQSVAFWCNPISGHATLYWYQQILGQGPKLLIQFQNNGVVDDSQLPKDRFSAERLKGVDSTLKIQPAKLEDSAVYLCASSTGQGARGDYGYTFGSGTRLTVV.

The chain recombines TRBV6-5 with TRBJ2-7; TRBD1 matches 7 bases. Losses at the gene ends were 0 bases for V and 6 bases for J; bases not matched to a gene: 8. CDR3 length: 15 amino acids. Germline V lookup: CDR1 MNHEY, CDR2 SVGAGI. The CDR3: CASSYSKGASLEQYF. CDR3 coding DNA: TGTGCCAGCAGTTACTCGAAGGGGGCCTCTCTCGAGCAGTACTTC.

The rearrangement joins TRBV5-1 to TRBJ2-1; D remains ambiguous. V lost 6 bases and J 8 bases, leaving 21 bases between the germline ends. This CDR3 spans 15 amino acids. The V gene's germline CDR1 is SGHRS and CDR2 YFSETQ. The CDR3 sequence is CASTRGGTILDEQFF. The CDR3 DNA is TGCGCCAGCACCCGTGGCGGTACTATTCTGGATGAGCAGTTCTTC.

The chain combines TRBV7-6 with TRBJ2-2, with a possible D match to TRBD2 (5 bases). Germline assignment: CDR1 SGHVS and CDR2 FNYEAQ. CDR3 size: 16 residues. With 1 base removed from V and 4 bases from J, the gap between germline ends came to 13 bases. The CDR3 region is CASSLDRRVGTGELFF. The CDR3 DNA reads TGTGCCAGCAGCTTAGACCGGCGGGTCGGCACCGGGGAGCTGTTTTTT.

CDR3 in DNA: TGCAGCGTTGTGCCCCTTGAGAGCGCCTACGAGCAGTACTTC. Translation gives CSVVPLESAYEQYF. The chain couples TRBV29-1 to TRBJ2-7; D unresolved. The germline V gene has CDR1 SQVTM and CDR2 ANQGSEA. There are 14 residues in the CDR3. V was trimmed by 4 bases and J by 2 bases, leaving 15 bases between them.

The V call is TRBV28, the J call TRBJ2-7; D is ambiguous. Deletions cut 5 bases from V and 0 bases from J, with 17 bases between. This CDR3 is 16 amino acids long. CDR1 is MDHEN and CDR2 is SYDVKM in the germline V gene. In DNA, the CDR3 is TGTGCCAGCAGTCCGCCCCCGACGGAGAGCTCCTACGAGCAGTACTTC. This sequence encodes CASSPPPTESSYEQYF.

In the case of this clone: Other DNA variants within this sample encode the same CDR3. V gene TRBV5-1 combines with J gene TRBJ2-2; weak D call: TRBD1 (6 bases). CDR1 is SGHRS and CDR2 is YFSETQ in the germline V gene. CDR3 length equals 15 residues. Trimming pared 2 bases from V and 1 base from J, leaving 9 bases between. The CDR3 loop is CASSFSQGNTGELFF. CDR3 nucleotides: TGCGCCAGCAGCTTTTCACAGGGGAACACCGGGGAGCTGTTTTTT.